The 8 T cell receptor beta chains in this list originate from one sample, sequenced in a study of T cell responses to AZD1222 COVID-19 vaccine. The data were produced by immunoSEQ multiplex PCR, yet TCRdb's version contains in-frame clones alone and is incomplete. Of about 180,000 clones in the sample, roughly 92% were seen once. The sample here was peripheral blood, taken on day 0 of AZD1222 vaccination. The receptors originated from an adult in good health.

This rearrangement joins TRBV27 to TRBJ2-7; maybe TRBD1 (6 bases). The germline V gene has CDR1 MNHEY and CDR2 SMNVEV (reference sequence). Between the trimmed V and J ends, which lost 3 bases and 2 bases, there was a span of 8 bases. This CDR3 contains 13 residues. CDR3 amino acids: CASSLTGTYEQYF. The CDR3 DNA reads as TGTGCCAGCAGTTTGACAGGTACCTACGAGCAGTACTTC.

V and J are TRBV27 and TRBJ1-6; perhaps TRBD1 as D (5 bases). The V and J ends lost 6 bases and 13 bases respectively, with 13 bases between them. From germline, CDR1 is MNHEY and CDR2 SMNVEV (reference sequence). CDR3 length: 12 residues. The CDR3 bases are TGTGCCAGCAGCATAGGGGTTGGGCCCCTCCACTTT. It is translated as CASSIGVGPLHF.

This chain joins TRBV20-1 and TRBJ2-1; D perhaps matches TRBD2 (7 bases). V lost 3 bases, J lost 10 bases, and 22 bases lay in between. Germline V gives CDR1 DFQATT, CDR2 SNEGSKA (reference sequence). This CDR3 has 15 amino acids. The CDR3 DNA sequence: TGCAGTGCTAGTCCGGGGGGCTTAGCGGTCAGGGAGCAGTTCTTC. Its translation is CSASPGGLAVREQFF.

The chain employs TRBV7-2 and TRBJ1-5; 7 bases agree with TRBD1. Looked up from germline, CDR1 is SGHTA and CDR2 is FQGNSA. The CDR3 runs to 14 residues. V was pared by 5 bases and J by 0 bases, with 1 base of the junction left unmatched. The CDR3 nucleotides read TGTGCCAGCAGCACAGGGGTTAGCAATCAGCCCCAGCATTTT. Protein product: CASSTGVSNQPQHF.

The CDR3 spells CASSVEGQGAWEKLFF. The CDR3 bases are TGTGCCAGCAGTGTGGAAGGACAGGGGGCTTGGGAAAAACTGTTTTTT. The chain links TRBV6-1 to TRBJ1-4; TRBD1 matches at 11 bases. After removal of 4 bases from V and 8 bases from J, the junction contained 9 bases not matched to a gene. This CDR3 contains 16 residues. CDR1 MNHNS and CDR2 SASEGT come from the germline V gene.

In DNA, the CDR3 is TGTGCCAGCAGCTTAAGGGGACAGGGACCCTACGAGCAGTACTTC. It is translated as CASSLRGQGPYEQYF. This rearrangement joins TRBV7-8 to TRBJ2-7; 9 nucleotides align to TRBD1. In germline, CDR1 is SGHVS, CDR2 FQNEAQ. This CDR3 is 15 amino acids long. The V segment lost 2 bases and the J segment 2 bases; nucleotides outside the gene matches: 4.

This chain connects TRBV7-9 to TRBJ1-2; maybe TRBD1 (5 bases). Germline lookup yields CDR1 SEHNR and CDR2 FQNEAQ (reference sequence). This CDR3 spans 16 amino acids. V was shortened by 4 bases and J by 4 bases, with 19 bases between the two germline ends. The CDR3 loop reads CASSSQGDPVVYGYTF. In nucleotides, the CDR3 is TGTGCCAGCAGCTCCCAGGGAGATCCTGTTGTCTATGGCTACACCTTC.

V and J are TRBV6-5 and TRBJ1-1; 10 bases agree with TRBD1. The V gene's germline CDR1 is MNHEY and CDR2 SVGAGI. V shed 0 bases, J shed 3 bases, and the junction held 4 bases outside the gene matches. The CDR3 covers 16 residues. The CDR3 region has the DNA TGTGCCAGCAGTTACTCGACAGGGGGCTGGGACACTGAAGCTTTCTTT. It specifies CASSYSTGGWDTEAFF.